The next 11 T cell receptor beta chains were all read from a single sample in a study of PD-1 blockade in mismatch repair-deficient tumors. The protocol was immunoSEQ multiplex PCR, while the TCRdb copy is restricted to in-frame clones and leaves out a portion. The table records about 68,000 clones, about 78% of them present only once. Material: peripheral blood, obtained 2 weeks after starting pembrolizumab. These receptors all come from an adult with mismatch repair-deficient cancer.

This CDR3 reads CASRENYEQYF. CDR3 DNA: TGTGCCAGCAGGGAAAACTACGAGCAGTACTTC. The V gene is TRBV2, the J gene TRBJ2-7; the D is unclear. The V end was cut by 6 bases, the J end by 3 bases, with 6 bases between. The CDR3 extends over 11 amino acids. Germline V gene data show CDR1 as SNHLY and CDR2 as FYNNEI.

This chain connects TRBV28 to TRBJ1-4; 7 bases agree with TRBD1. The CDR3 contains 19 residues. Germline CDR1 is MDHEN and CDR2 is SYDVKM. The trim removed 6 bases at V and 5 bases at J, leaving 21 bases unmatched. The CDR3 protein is CASSPITLRGPVYNEKLFF. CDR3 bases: TGTGCCAGCAGCCCCATCACCTTGAGGGGGCCCGTTTACAATGAAAAACTGTTTTTT.

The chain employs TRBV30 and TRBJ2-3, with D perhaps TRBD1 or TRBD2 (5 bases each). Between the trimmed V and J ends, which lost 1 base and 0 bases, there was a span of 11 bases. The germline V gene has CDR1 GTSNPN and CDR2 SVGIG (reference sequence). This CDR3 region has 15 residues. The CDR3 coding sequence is TGTGCCTGGAGTGGGGCACGGGACAGCACAGATACGCAGTATTTT. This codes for CAWSGARDSTDTQYF. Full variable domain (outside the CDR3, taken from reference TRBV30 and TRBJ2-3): SQTIHQWPATLVQPVGSPLSLECTVEGTSNPNLYWYRQAAGRGLQLLFYSVGIGQISSEVPQNLSASRPQDRQFILSSKKLLLSDSGFYLCAWSGARDSTDTQYFGPGTRLTVL.

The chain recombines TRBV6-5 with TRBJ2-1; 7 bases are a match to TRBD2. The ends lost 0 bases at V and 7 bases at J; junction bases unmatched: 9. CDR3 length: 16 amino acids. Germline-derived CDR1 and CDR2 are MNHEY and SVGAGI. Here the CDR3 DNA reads TGTGCCAGCAGTTACTCGAGGCGGGAGCCCGGGAATGAGCAGTTCTTC. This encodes CASSYSRREPGNEQFF.

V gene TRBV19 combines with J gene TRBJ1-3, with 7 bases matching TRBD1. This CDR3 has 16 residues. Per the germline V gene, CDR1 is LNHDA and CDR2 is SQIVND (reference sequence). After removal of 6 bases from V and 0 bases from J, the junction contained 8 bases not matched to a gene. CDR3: CASRRTGEISGNTIYF. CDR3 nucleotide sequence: TGTGCCAGTAGGAGGACAGGAGAAATCTCTGGAAACACCATATATTTT.

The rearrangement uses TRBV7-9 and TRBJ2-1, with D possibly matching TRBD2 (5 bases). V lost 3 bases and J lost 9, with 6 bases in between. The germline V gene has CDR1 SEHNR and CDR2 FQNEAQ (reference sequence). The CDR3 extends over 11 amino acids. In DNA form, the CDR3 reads TGTGCCAGCAGCTTGAGGGTTGAGCAGTTCTTC. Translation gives CASSLRVEQFF.

The CDR3 DNA reads TGTGCCAGCAGTTCACAGGGGCGCAATCAGCCCCAGCATTTT. It specifies CASSSQGRNQPQHF. V usage is TRBV6-6 and J usage is TRBJ1-5, with 7 bases fitting TRBD1. The CDR3 runs to 14 residues. The V gene's germline CDR1 is MNHNY and CDR2 SVGAGI (reference sequence). The V and J ends lost 4 bases and 2 bases, in that order; junction bases with no gene match: 2.

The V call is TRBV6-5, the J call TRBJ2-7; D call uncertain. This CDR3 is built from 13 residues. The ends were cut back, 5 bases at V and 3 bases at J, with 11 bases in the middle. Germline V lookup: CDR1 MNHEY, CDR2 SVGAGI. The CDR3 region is CASSRSVYYEQYF. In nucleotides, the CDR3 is TGTGCCAGCAGTAGAAGCGTCTACTACGAGCAGTACTTC.

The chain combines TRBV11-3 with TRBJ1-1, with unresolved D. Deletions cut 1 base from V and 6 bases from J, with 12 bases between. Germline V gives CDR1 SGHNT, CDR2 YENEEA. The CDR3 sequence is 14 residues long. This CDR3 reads CASSLGDIGAEAFF. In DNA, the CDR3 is TGTGCCAGCAGCTTAGGTGACATCGGGGCTGAAGCTTTCTTT. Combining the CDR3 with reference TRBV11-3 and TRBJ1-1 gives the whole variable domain EAGVVQSPRYKIIEKKQPVAFWCNPISGHNTLYWYLQNLGQGPELLIRYENEEAVDDSQLPKDRFSAERLKGVDSTLKIQPAELGDSAVYLCASSLGDIGAEAFFGQGTRLTVV.

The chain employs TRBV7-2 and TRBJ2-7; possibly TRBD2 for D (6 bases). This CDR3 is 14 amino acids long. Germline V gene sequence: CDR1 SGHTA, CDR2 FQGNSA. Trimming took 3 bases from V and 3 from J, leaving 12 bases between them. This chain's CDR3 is CASSFGLRVYEQYF. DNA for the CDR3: TGTGCCAGCAGCTTCGGACTACGGGTCTACGAGCAGTACTTC.

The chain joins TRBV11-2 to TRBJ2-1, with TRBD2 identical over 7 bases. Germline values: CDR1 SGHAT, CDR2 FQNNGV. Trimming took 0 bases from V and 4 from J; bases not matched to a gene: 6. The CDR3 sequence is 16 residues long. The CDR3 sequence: CASSLDRSGGYNEQFF. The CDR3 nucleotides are TGTGCCAGCAGCTTAGATCGGTCCGGGGGGTACAATGAGCAGTTCTTC. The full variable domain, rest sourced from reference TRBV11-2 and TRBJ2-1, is EAGVAQSPRYKIIEKRQSVAFWCNPISGHATLYWYQQILGQGPKLLIQFQNNGVVDDSQLPKDRFSAERLKGVDSTLKIQPAKLEDSAVYLCASSLDRSGGYNEQFFGPGTRLTVL.